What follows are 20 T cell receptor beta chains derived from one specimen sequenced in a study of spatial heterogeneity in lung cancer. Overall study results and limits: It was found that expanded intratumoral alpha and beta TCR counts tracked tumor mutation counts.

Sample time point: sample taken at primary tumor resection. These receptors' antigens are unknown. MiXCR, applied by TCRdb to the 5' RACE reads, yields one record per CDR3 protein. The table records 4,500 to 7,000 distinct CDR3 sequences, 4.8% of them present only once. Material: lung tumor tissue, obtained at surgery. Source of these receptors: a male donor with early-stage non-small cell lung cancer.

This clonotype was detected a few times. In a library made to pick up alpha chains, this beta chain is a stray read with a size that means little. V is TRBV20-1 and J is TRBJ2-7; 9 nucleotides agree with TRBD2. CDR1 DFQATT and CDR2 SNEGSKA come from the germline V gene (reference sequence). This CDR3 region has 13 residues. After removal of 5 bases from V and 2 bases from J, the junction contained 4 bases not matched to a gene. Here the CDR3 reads CSALAGTPYEQYF. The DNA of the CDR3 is TGCAGTGCTCTAGCGGGGACTCCCTACGAGCAGTACTTC.

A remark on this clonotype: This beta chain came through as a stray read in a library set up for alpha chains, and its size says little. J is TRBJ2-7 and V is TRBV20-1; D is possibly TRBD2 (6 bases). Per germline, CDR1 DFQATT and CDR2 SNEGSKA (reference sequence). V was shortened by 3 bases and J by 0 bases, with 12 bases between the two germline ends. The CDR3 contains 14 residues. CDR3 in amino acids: CSASHGTVSYEQYF. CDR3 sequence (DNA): TGCAGTGCTAGTCATGGGACTGTCTCCTACGAGCAGTACTTC.

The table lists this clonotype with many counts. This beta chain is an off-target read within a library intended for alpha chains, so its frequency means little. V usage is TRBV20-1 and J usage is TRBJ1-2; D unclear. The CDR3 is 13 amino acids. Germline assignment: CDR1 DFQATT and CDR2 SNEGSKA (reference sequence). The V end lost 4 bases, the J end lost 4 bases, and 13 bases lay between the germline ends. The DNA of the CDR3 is TGCAGTGCTACCCTGACGGGCACCTATGGCTACACCTTC. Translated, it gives CSATLTGTYGYTF.

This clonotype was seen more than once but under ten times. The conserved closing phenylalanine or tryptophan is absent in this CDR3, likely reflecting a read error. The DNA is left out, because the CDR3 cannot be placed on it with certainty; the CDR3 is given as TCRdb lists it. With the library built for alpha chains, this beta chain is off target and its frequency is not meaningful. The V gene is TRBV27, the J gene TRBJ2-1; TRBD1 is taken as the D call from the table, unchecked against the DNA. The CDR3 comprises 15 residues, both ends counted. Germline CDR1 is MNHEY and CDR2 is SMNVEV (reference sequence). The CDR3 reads CASSLSGAGEQFFGP.

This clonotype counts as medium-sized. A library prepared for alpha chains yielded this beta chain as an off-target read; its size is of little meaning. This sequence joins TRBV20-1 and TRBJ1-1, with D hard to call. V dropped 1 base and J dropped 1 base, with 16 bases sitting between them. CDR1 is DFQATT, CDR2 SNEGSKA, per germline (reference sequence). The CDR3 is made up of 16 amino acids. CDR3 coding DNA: TGCAGTGCTAGAGTTATTAAGTCGGCACGGAACACTGAAGCTTTCTTT. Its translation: CSARVIKSARNTEAFF.

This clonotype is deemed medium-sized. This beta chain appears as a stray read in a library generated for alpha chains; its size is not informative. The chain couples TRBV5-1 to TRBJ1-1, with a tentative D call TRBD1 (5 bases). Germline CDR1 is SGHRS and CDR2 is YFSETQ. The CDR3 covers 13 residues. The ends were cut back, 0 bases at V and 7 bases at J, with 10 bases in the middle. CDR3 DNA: TGCGCCAGCAGCTTGGGCCAGGGACGTGAAGCTTTCTTT. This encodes CASSLGQGREAFF.

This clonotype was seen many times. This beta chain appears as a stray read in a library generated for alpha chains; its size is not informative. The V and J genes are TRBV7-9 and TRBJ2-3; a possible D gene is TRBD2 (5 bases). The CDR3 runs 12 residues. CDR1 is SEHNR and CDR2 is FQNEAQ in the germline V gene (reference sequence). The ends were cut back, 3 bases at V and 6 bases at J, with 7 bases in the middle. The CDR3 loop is CASSFRGDTQYF. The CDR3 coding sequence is TGTGCCAGCAGCTTCAGAGGGGATACGCAGTATTTT.

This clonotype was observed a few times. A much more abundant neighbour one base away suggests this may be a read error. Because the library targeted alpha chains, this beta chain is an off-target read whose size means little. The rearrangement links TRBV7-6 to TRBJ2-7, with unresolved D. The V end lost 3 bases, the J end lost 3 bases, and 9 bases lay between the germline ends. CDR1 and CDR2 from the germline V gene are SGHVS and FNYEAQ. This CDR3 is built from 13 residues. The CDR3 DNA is TGTGCCAGCAGCTTTCGCCAACGCTACGAGCAGTACTTC. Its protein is CASSFRQRYEQYF. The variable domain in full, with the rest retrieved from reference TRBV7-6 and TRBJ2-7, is GAGVSQSPRYKVTKRGQDVALRCDPISGHVSLYWYRQALGQGPEFLTYFNYEAQQDKSGLPNDRFSAERPEGSISTLTIQRTEQRDSAMYRCASSFRQRYEQYFGPGTRLTVT.

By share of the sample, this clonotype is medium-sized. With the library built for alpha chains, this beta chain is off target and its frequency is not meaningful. CDR3: CASSRRTVENSPLHF. In DNA, the CDR3 is TGTGCCAGCAGCAGGAGGACAGTGGAAAATTCACCCCTCCACTTT. This chain links TRBV7-2 with TRBJ1-6; perhaps TRBD1 as D (6 bases). Trimming took off 5 bases at V and 7 bases at J, with 15 bases between the two ends. Germline assignment: CDR1 SGHTA and CDR2 FQGNSA. The CDR3 runs to 15 residues.

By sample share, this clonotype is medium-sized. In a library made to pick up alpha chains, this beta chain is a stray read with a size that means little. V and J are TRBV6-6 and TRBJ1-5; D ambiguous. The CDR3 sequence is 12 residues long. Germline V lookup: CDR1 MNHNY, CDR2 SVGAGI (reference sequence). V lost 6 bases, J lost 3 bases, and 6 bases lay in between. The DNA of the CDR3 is TGTGCCAGCAGGGACGTCAATCAGCCCCAGCATTTT. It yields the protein CASRDVNQPQHF.

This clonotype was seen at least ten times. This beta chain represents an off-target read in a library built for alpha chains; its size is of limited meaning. DNA for the CDR3: TGCAGTGCTAGAGTCCTGGCGGGAGGCACCCAAGAGACCCAGTACTTC. Protein sequence: CSARVLAGGTQETQYF. The chain recombines TRBV20-1 with TRBJ2-5; 8 bases map to TRBD2. Germline V CDR1 and CDR2: DFQATT, SNEGSKA (reference sequence). This CDR3 has 16 amino acids. Trimming at V came to 1 base and at J to 1 base, leaving 8 bases not matched to a gene.

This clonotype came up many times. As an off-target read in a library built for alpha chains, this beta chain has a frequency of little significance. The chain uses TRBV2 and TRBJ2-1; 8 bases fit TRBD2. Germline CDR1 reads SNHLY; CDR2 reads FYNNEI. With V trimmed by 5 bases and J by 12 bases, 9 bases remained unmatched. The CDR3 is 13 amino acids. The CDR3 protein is CASSFTSGLGQFF. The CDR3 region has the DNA TGTGCCAGCAGTTTTACTAGCGGCTTGGGGCAGTTCTTC.

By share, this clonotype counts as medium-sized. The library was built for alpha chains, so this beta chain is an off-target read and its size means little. In DNA form, the CDR3 reads TGTGCCAGCAGCTTGACAGGGGGCGGTGGCTACACCTTC. Amino acid sequence: CASSLTGGGGYTF. This rearrangement joins TRBV6-5 to TRBJ1-2; 10 nucleotides line up with TRBD1. The germline CDR1 and CDR2 sequences are MNHEY and SVGAGI. With 6 bases clipped from V and 7 bases from J, the junction kept 5 bases outside the gene matches. This CDR3 region has 13 residues.

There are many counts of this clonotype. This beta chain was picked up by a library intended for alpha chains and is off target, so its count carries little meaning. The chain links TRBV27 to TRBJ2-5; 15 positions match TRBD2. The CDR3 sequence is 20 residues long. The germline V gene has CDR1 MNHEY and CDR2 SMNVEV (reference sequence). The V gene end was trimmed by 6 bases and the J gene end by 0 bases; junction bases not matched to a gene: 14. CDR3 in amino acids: CASSPPPRTSGRGYQETQYF. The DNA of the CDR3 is TGTGCCAGCAGCCCTCCCCCTAGGACTAGCGGGAGGGGGTACCAAGAGACCCAGTACTTC.

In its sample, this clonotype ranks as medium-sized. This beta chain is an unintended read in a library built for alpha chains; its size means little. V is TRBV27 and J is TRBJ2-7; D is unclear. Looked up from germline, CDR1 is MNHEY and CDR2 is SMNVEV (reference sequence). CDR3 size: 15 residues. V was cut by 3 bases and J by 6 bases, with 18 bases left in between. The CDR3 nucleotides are TGTGCCAGCAGTTTTTCCGGACCCTCCCCGACCGAGCAGTACTTC. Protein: CASSFSGPSPTEQYF.

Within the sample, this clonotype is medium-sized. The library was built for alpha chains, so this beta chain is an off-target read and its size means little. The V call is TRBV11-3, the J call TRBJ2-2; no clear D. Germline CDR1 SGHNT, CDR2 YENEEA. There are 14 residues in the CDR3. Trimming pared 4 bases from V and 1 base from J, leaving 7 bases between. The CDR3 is CASSSGRNTGELFF. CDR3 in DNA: TGTGCCAGCAGCTCAGGACGGAACACCGGGGAGCTGTTTTTT.

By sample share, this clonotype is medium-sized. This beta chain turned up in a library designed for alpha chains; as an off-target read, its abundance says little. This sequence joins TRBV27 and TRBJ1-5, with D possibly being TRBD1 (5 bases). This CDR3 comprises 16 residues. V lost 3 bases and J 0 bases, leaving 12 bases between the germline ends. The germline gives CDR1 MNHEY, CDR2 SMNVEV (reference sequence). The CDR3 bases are TGTGCCAGCAGTTTCTCTGCGGACACTAGCAATCAGCCCCAGCATTTT. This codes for CASSFSADTSNQPQHF.

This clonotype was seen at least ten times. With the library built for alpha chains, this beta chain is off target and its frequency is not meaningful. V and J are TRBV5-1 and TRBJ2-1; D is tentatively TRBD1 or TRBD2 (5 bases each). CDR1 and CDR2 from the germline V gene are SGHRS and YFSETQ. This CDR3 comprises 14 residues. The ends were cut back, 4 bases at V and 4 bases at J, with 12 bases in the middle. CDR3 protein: CASSPLGVYNEQFF. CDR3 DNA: TGCGCCAGCAGCCCATTGGGGGTGTACAATGAGCAGTTCTTC.

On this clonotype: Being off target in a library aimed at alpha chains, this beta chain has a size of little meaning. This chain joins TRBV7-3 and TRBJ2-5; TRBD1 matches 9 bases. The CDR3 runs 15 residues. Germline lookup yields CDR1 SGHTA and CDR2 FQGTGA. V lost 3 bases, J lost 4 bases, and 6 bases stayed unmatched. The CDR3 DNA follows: TGTGCCAGCAGCTTTGGACAGGGGCCTTTAGAGACCCAGTACTTC. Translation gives CASSFGQGPLETQYF. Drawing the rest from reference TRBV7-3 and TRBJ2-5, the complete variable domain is GAGVSQTPSNKVTEKGKYVELRCDPISGHTALYWYRQSLGQGPEFLIYFQGTGAADDSGLPNDRFFAVRPEGSVSTLKIQRTERGDSAVYLCASSFGQGPLETQYFGPGTRLLVL.

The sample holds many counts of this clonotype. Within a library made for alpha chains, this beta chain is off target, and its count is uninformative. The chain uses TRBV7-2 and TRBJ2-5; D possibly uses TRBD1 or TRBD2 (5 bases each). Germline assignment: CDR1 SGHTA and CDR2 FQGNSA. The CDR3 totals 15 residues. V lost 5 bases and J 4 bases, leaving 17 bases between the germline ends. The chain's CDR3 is CASSLRDLFRETQYF. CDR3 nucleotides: TGTGCCAGCAGCCTCCGGGACCTATTCAGAGAGACCCAGTACTTC.